Below are 23 T cell receptor beta chains sequenced from a single sample in a study of regulatory T cells in long-lasting Graves disease. Investigators prepared the TCR beta libraries by applying iRepertoire HTBI primers and Arm-PCR of CDR3 regions. TCRdb processed the multiplex PCR reads anew with MiXCR; each CDR3 protein has one entry. This table holds about 400,000 distinct CDR3 sequences, roughly a sixth found once. The time point is: newly diagnosed GD, antithyroid drugs for less than 3 months. With RNA extracted from PBMCs as input, the TCR library was made. Source: peripheral blood mononuclear cells (PBMCs), taken at new diagnosis, from a patient treated with antithyroid drugs. These receptors were taken from a female donor with Graves disease.

The V gene is TRBV3-1, the J gene TRBJ2-7; 9 nucleotides line up with TRBD1. V shed 4 bases, J shed 4 bases, and the junction held 5 bases outside the gene matches. From germline, CDR1 is LGHDT and CDR2 YNNKEL (reference sequence). The CDR3 is 14 residues long. The CDR3 loop reads CASSPGQGRYEQYF. The CDR3 DNA sequence: TGTGCCAGCAGCCCGGGACAGGGTAGGTACGAGCAGTACTTC.

At least ten counts were recorded for this clonotype. V usage is TRBV20-1 and J usage is TRBJ2-7; 9 bases line up with TRBD1. Per germline, CDR1 DFQATT and CDR2 SNEGSKA (reference sequence). The CDR3 runs 15 residues. DNA of the CDR3: TGCAGCGCCAGGGCCCGCAAACAGGGGGCGGACGAGCAGTACTTC. This gives the protein CSARARKQGADEQYF.

Only a few counts were recorded for this clonotype. The V and J genes are TRBV6-1 and TRBJ2-2; 8 bases match TRBD1. Losses at the gene ends were 6 bases for V and 0 bases for J; bases not matched to a gene: 18. CDR3 length: 20 residues. The germline CDR1 and CDR2 sequences are MNHNS and SASEGT. CDR3 DNA sequence: TGTGCCAGCAGGACGACATCCGGGACAGGCCCACCTCCGAACACCGGGGAGCTGTTTTTT. Protein sequence: CASRTTSGTGPPPNTGELFF.

This clonotype appeared many times. This rearrangement joins TRBV7-2 to TRBJ1-5, with D unclear. V was pared by 5 bases and J by 0 bases, with 5 bases between. There are 13 residues in the CDR3. Germline V gives CDR1 SGHTA, CDR2 FQGNSA. For the CDR3, the DNA is TGTGCCAGCAGCCGTAATAGCAATCAGCCCCAGCATTTT. It yields the protein CASSRNSNQPQHF.

The CDR3 DNA sequence: TGTGCCAGCAGACCGGGACTGGGTGAAGCTTTCTTT. The encoded protein is CASRPGLGEAFF. This rearrangement joins TRBV12-3 or TRBV12-4 to TRBJ1-1, with D perhaps TRBD1 (5 bases). Trimming took 6 bases from V and 7 from J, leaving 12 bases between them. The CDR3 is 12 amino acids.

The chain links TRBV11-2 to TRBJ2-1, with TRBD1 matching 9 bases. With 4 bases clipped from V and 4 bases from J, the junction kept 5 bases outside the gene matches. Germline V gene sequence: CDR1 SGHAT, CDR2 FQNNGV. This CDR3 is built from 15 residues. DNA for the CDR3: TGTGCCAGCAGCTCAAGGACAGGGGATTACAATGAGCAGTTCTTC. It translates to CASSSRTGDYNEQFF.

J is TRBJ2-7 and V is TRBV16; 7 bases agree with TRBD2. Germline values: CDR1 KGHSY, CDR2 FQNENV. The CDR3 has 14 residues. J lost 6 bases, V lost 2 bases, and 7 bases had no gene match. CDR3 sequence: CASSQTSGIREQYF. The CDR3 bases are TGTGCCAGCAGCCAAACCAGCGGGATACGCGAGCAGTACTTC.

This clonotype was picked up many times. The genes are TRBV29-1 and TRBJ1-4; D may be TRBD1 (6 bases). The CDR3 is 12 amino acids. The V gene's germline CDR1 is SQVTM and CDR2 ANQGSEA. Trimming shortened V by 8 bases and J by 6 bases, and 13 bases separated the two germline ends. In nucleotides, the CDR3 is TGCAGCTGGCGGGGGGCGGATGAAAAACTGTTTTTT. It specifies CSWRGADEKLFF.

In its sample, this clonotype was seen many times. The chain uses TRBV7-9 and TRBJ2-2, with D unclear. Germline V gene sequence: CDR1 SEHNR, CDR2 FQNEAQ (reference sequence). V was trimmed by 3 bases and J by 3 bases, leaving 8 bases between them. The CDR3 consists of 14 residues. The CDR3 sequence is CASSFLPDTGELFF. In DNA form, the CDR3 reads TGTGCCAGCAGCTTCCTTCCCGACACCGGGGAGCTGTTTTTT.

This clonotype was observed many times. The rearrangement uses TRBV20-1 and TRBJ1-5, with D maybe TRBD1 (6 bases). Trimming took off 0 bases at V and 6 bases at J, with 15 bases between the two ends. Germline V gene data show CDR1 as DFQATT and CDR2 as SNEGSKA (reference sequence). The CDR3 covers 15 residues. The CDR3 bases are TGCAGTGCTAGAGATCGATCGCAGGGGACTCAGCCCCAGCATTTT. This gives the protein CSARDRSQGTQPQHF.

This clonotype was detected ten times or more. CDR3 region: CASSLKGSPYEQYF. The CDR3 nucleotides read TGTGCCAGCAGTTTAAAGGGTAGTCCCTACGAGCAGTACTTC. The genes are TRBV27 and TRBJ2-7; no clear D gene. V was cut by 2 bases and J by 2 bases, with 10 bases left in between. Germline V gene sequence: CDR1 MNHEY, CDR2 SMNVEV (reference sequence). This CDR3 is 14 amino acids long.

The rearrangement links TRBV20-1 to TRBJ2-7; the match to TRBD2 covers 10 bases. Germline lookup yields CDR1 DFQATT and CDR2 SNEGSKA (reference sequence). J lost 3 bases, V lost 6 bases, and 5 bases had no gene match. The CDR3 runs 13 residues. The CDR3: CSARTSGFYEQYF. CDR3 in DNA: TGCAGTGCAAGGACTAGCGGATTCTACGAGCAGTACTTC.

The table lists this clonotype with many counts. This chain joins TRBV20-1 and TRBJ1-2, with 10 positions matching TRBD1. The CDR3 sequence is 15 residues long. CDR1 DFQATT and CDR2 SNEGSKA come from the germline V gene (reference sequence). The V and J ends lost 3 bases and 8 bases, in that order; junction bases with no gene match: 12. The CDR3 nucleotides read TGCAGTGCTAGTTTCCTAGCCGGGACAGGGGAAGGCTACACCTTC. Translating gives CSASFLAGTGEGYTF.

The gene calls are TRBV2 and TRBJ1-5, with TRBD1 as a possible D gene (6 bases). Trimming pared 3 bases from V and 7 bases from J, leaving 13 bases between. Germline-derived CDR1 and CDR2 are SNHLY and FYNNEI. CDR3 length: 14 residues. The CDR3 loop reads CASSDPQGWQPQHF. DNA for the CDR3: TGTGCCAGCAGTGATCCACAGGGTTGGCAGCCCCAGCATTTT.

This chain uses TRBV27 with TRBJ2-1; possible D gene TRBD1, 5 bases. This CDR3 region has 15 residues. CDR1 and CDR2 from the germline V gene are MNHEY and SMNVEV (reference sequence). The V end lost 8 bases, the J end lost 6 bases, and 20 bases lay between the germline ends. CDR3 residues: CASPTPGPTRNEQFF. The CDR3 region has the DNA TGTGCCAGCCCTACGCCAGGGCCTACTCGCAATGAGCAGTTCTTC.

This clonotype was observed many times. The gene calls are TRBV7-9 and TRBJ2-2, with 8 bases matching TRBD2. The CDR3 sequence is 15 residues long. The V gene's germline CDR1 is SEHNR and CDR2 FQNEAQ (reference sequence). V gave up 4 bases and J gave up 2 bases; unmatched junction bases: 3. CDR3 region: CASSSTSANTGELFF. CDR3 sequence (DNA): TGTGCCAGCAGCTCGACTAGCGCCAACACCGGGGAGCTGTTTTTT. The entire variable domain, with the rest obtained from reference TRBV7-9 and TRBJ2-2, is as follows: DTGVSQNPRHKITKRGQNVTFRCDPISEHNRLYWYRQTLGQGPEFLTYFQNEAQLEKSRLLSDRFSAERPKGSFSTLEIQRTEQGDSAMYLCASSSTSANTGELFFGEGSRLTVL.

This clonotype was counted between two and nine times. The chain links TRBV6-9 to TRBJ2-5; 7 nucleotides line up with TRBD2. Losses at the gene ends were 4 bases for V and 1 base for J; bases not matched to a gene: 9. Germline loops: CDR1 MNHGY, CDR2 SVAAGI. The CDR3 runs to 16 residues. The CDR3 DNA is TGTGCCAGCAGTTCCCCTCAGCGGGGCAGCCAAGAGACCCAGTACTTC. Protein: CASSSPQRGSQETQYF.

Many counts were recorded for this clonotype. The rearrangement links TRBV20-1 to TRBJ1-4; the D is unclear. Between the trimmed V and J ends, which lost 5 bases and 0 bases, there was a span of 4 bases. CDR1 DFQATT and CDR2 SNEGSKA come from the germline V gene (reference sequence). The CDR3 runs 12 residues. This CDR3 is CSARPTNEKLFF. In DNA, the CDR3 is TGCAGTGCTCGCCCAACTAATGAAAAACTGTTTTTT.

This clonotype occurred many times. The gene calls are TRBV20-1 and TRBJ2-7, with D perhaps matching TRBD2 (6 bases). CDR3 size: 15 residues. In germline, CDR1 is DFQATT, CDR2 SNEGSKA (reference sequence). The V end lost 0 bases, the J end lost 4 bases, and 16 bases lay between the germline ends. The CDR3 region is CSARDTGGTAYEQYF. DNA of the CDR3: TGCAGTGCTAGAGACACGGGCGGGACGGCGTACGAGCAGTACTTC.

Ten or more counts support this clonotype. This chain connects TRBV19 to TRBJ1-2; no clear D gene. Germline V CDR1 and CDR2: LNHDA, SQIVND (reference sequence). The CDR3 contains 12 residues. V lost 3 bases and J lost 7, with 9 bases in between. This CDR3 is CASSIGSLGYTF. DNA for the CDR3: TGTGCCAGTAGTATCGGGAGCCTTGGCTACACCTTC.

This clonotype has ten or more counts. The chain joins TRBV20-1 to TRBJ2-5; D is unresolved. The germline CDR1 and CDR2 sequences are DFQATT and SNEGSKA (reference sequence). The CDR3 contains 12 residues. The V and J ends lost 6 bases and 3 bases respectively, with 11 bases between them. In DNA, the CDR3 is TGCAGTGCGCAGCTCGAGGAAGAGACCCAGTACTTC. It encodes CSAQLEEETQYF.

This clonotype was counted ten times or more. This chain connects TRBV28 to TRBJ2-7; 8 bases match TRBD2. V trimming: 6 bases; J trimming: 10 bases; junction bases outside the gene matches: 5. CDR1 and CDR2 (germline): MDHEN, SYDVKM. This CDR3 spans 11 amino acids. This CDR3 is CASSSGTRQYF. As DNA, the CDR3 is TGTGCCAGCAGCTCCGGGACTAGACAGTACTTC.

This clonotype appeared a few times. This chain links TRBV4-1 with TRBJ2-5, with TRBD1 matching 9 bases. The CDR3 runs to 14 residues. Germline loops: CDR1 MGHRA, CDR2 YSYEKL. V was pared by 3 bases and J by 5 bases, with 4 bases of the junction left unmatched. The CDR3 region is CASSQNRGQETQYF. The CDR3 DNA reads as TGCGCCAGCAGCCAGAACAGGGGGCAGGAGACCCAGTACTTC.